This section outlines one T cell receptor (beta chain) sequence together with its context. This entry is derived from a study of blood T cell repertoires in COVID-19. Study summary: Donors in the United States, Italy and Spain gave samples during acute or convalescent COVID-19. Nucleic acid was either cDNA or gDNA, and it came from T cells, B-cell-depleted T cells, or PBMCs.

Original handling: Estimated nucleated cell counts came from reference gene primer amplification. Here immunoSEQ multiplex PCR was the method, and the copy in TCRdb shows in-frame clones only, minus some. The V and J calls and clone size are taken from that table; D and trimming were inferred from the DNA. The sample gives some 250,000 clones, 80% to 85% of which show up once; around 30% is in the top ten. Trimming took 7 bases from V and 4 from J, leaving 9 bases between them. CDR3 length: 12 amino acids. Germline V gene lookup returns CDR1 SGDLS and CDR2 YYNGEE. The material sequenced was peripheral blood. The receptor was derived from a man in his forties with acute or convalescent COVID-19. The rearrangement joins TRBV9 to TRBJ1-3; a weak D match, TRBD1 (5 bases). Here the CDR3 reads CASGAPGNTIYF. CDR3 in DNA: TGTGCCAGCGGGGCGCCGGGAAACACCATATATTTT.